The clone carrying this T cell receptor (beta chain) was seen a single time. V gave up 3 bases and J gave up 2 bases, with 10 bases separating them. The CDR3 has 14 amino acids. CDR1 and CDR2 (germline): DFQATT, SNEGSKA (reference sequence). Sequencing used immunoSEQ v3. Data came from immunoSEQ multiplex PCR; TCRdb stores just in-frame clones and leaves some out. The data show 6,200 or so clones, around two thirds seen once. The data are from a study of TIL therapy for anti-PD-1-resistant metastatic lung cancer. This sample's time point: pre-treatment sample, taken before nivolumab and TIL therapy. Tumor tissue came from excised metastases, mostly pleural nodules or supraclavicular lymph nodes.

This receptor was identified in a person aged 25 to 80 with non-small cell lung cancer. V usage is TRBV20-1 and J usage is TRBJ2-2; D remains unclear. Specimen: tumor tissue, collected at baseline. The CDR3 region is CSASPRLNTGELFF. CDR3 nucleotides: TGCAGTGCTAGTCCCAGGCTCAACACCGGGGAGCTGTTTTTT.